The present entry profiles one TCR beta chain with its context. Source study methods: By means of reference gene primer amplification, nucleated cell counts were estimated. Measured with immunoSEQ multiplex PCR; TCRdb has only the in-frame clones, and not every one. V and J calls and clone size are those listed in that table; D and trimming were worked out from the DNA. The table lists about 120,000 clones, nearly 80% of them singletons. The data were taken from a study of blood T cell repertoires in COVID-19. CDR3 length equals 18 residues. Trimming cost V 5 bases and J 6 bases; bases outside gene matches: 13. Per germline, CDR1 SGHAT and CDR2 FQNNGV.

This chain joins TRBV11-2 and TRBJ2-3; 14 bases map to TRBD2. The sequenced sample consisted of peripheral blood. The TCR originated in a woman of 80 years or more with active or convalescent COVID-19. The CDR3 loop reads CASSLGTSGSRFKDTQYF. The CDR3 DNA is TGTGCCAGCAGCCTAGGGACTAGCGGGAGTCGATTTAAGGATACGCAGTATTTT.